Given below is one T cell receptor beta chain in context. The trim removed 3 bases at V and 7 bases at J, leaving 11 bases unmatched. From germline, CDR1 is LNHDA and CDR2 SQIVND (reference sequence). This CDR3 is built from 16 residues. Treatment meaning: oral pan-JAK inhibitor, 5-10 mg twice daily. Following extraction, RNA underwent reverse transcription to cDNA, which served as the sequencing template. Produced via immunoSEQ multiplex PCR; TCRdb's table is partial and in-frame only. The data contain some 200,000 clones, roughly three fifths of them singletons. The sample is drawn from a study of CD8+ T cells in alopecia areata.

The receptor's source is a human donor with alopecia areata. The sequences come from CD8+ T cells sorted from blood, collected at week 24, from a patient treated with tofacitinib. The chain recombines TRBV19 with TRBJ2-1; 8 nucleotides agree with TRBD2. CDR3 sequence: CASSILAGGPRNEQFF. As DNA, the CDR3 is TGTGCCAGTAGTATTCTCGCGGGGGGCCCTAGGAATGAGCAGTTCTTC.